One and the same sample provided the 6 T cell receptor beta chains below, sequenced in a study of a mutant IDH1 vaccine in newly diagnosed glioma (dated by TCRdb to the early 2020s). Library preparation was by the immunoSEQ multiplex PCR assay. As stored in TCRdb, this immuneACCESS dataset retains in-frame rearrangements with V and J assigned. A fraction of the clones does not appear; measured against another copy, unresolved V genes explain less than half of the discrepancy, and the remainder lacks a known reason. This sample has roughly 84,000 clones in its table, and approximately 80% of those were observed once. The top ten hold 5.3% of the sample. This specimen's time point label, interpreted: baseline, week 1 (first vaccination visit). The treatment or condition label here, explained by the study, means: pre-vaccination baseline after standard-of-care therapy. Sequenced material: PBMCs, taken from a glioma patient treated with radiotherapy, temozolomide or both. The receptors come from a man aged 35 to 55 with glioma. Some clones in this sample may be carry-over from other donors' samples.

This chain joins TRBV5-6 and TRBJ2-1; maybe TRBD2 (6 bases). This CDR3 has 15 residues. The ends were cut back, 2 bases at V and 4 bases at J, with 13 bases in the middle. The germline V gene encodes CDR1 SGHDT and CDR2 YYEEEE. Written as DNA, the CDR3 is TGTGCCAGCAGCTTTCTGCCGGGGGAGTACAATGAGCAGTTCTTC. Translating it yields CASSFLPGEYNEQFF. Variable domain in full (rest from reference TRBV5-6 and TRBJ2-1): DAGVTQSPTHLIKTRGQQVTLRCSPKSGHDTVSWYQQALGQGPQFIFQYYEEEERQRGNFPDRFSGHQFPNYSSELNVNALLLGDSALYLCASSFLPGEYNEQFFGPGTRLTVL.

V and J are TRBV6-5 and TRBJ2-1; D is unclear. Deletions cut 6 bases from V and 0 bases from J, with 6 bases between. The CDR3 runs 13 residues. Germline values: CDR1 MNHEY, CDR2 SVGAGI. Here the CDR3 reads CASSQSSYNEQFF. DNA of the CDR3: TGTGCCAGCAGCCAGAGCTCCTACAATGAGCAGTTCTTC.

The chain employs TRBV7-9 and TRBJ2-7; D unresolved. This CDR3 is built from 12 residues. Germline CDR1 reads SEHNR; CDR2 reads FQNEAQ (reference sequence). V lost 2 bases and J lost 4, with 6 bases in between. The CDR3 reads CASSLNFYEQYF. The CDR3 DNA reads as TGTGCCAGCAGCTTAAACTTTTACGAGCAGTACTTC.

The chain combines TRBV6-5 with TRBJ1-2; D unresolved. In germline, CDR1 is MNHEY, CDR2 SVGAGI. The V gene lost 2 bases and the J gene lost 5 bases, with 12 bases spanning the gap. The CDR3 sequence is 14 residues long. The CDR3 region is CASSYDTVGYGYTF. Written as DNA, the CDR3 is TGTGCCAGCAGTTACGACACCGTGGGGTATGGCTACACCTTC.

CDR3 region: CASSFVATANTEAFF. CDR3 in DNA: TGTGCCAGCAGCTTCGTCGCTACAGCTAACACTGAAGCTTTCTTT. This chain connects TRBV7-3 to TRBJ1-1; no clear D. This CDR3 contains 15 residues. Germline V gives CDR1 SGHTA, CDR2 FQGTGA. Trimming shortened V by 3 bases and J by 2 bases, and 13 bases separated the two germline ends. The full variable domain, with the rest looked up from reference TRBV7-3 and TRBJ1-1, is GAGVSQTPSNKVTEKGKYVELRCDPISGHTALYWYRQSLGQGPEFLIYFQGTGAADDSGLPNDRFFAVRPEGSVSTLKIQRTERGDSAVYLCASSFVATANTEAFFGQGTRLTVV.

The chain links TRBV5-6 to TRBJ2-1, with TRBD2 matching over 11 bases. Germline V gene sequence: CDR1 SGHDT, CDR2 YYEEEE. This CDR3 spans 15 amino acids. V lost 0 bases and J lost 8; bases outside the gene matches: 4. The CDR3 nucleotides read TGTGCCAGCAGCTTGGTAGCGGGGGGGCCCGATGAGCAGTTCTTC. Translating gives CASSLVAGGPDEQFF.